The T cell receptor (beta chain) described here comes from a study of blood T cell repertoires in COVID-19. Profiling relied on immunoSEQ multiplex PCR, and the TCRdb table lists in-frame clones only, not all of them. Altogether 70,000 or so clones are present, around 80% being singletons, with the ten largest covering around 13%. The germline CDR1 and CDR2 sequences are MNHEY and SMNVEV (reference sequence). After removal of 8 bases from V and 6 bases from J, the junction contained 9 bases not matched to a gene. The CDR3 has 13 amino acids. Sequencing was carried out using peripheral blood. This receptor was obtained from a middle-aged man with COVID-19, enrolled during active disease. The chain combines TRBV27 with TRBJ2-7; TRBD2 matches 8 bases. This CDR3 reads CASSPGGVGEQYF. The CDR3 DNA is TGTGCCAGCTCTCCGGGGGGGGTGGGCGAGCAGTACTTC.